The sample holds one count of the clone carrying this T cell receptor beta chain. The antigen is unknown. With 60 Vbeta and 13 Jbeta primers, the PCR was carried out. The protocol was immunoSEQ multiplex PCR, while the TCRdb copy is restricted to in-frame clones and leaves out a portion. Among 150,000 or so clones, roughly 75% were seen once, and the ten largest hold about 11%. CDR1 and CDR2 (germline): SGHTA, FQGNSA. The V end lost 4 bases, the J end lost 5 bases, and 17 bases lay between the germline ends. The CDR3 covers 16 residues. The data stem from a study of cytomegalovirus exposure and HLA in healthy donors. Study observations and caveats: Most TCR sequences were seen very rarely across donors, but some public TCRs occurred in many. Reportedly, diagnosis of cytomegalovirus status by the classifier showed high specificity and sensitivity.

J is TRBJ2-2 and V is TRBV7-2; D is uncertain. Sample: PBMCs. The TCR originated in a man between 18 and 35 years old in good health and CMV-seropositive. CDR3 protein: CASSSTIWQITGELFF. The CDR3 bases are TGTGCCAGCAGCTCCACGATTTGGCAGATAACCGGGGAGCTGTTTTTT.